This TCR beta chain was profiled in a study of cytomegalovirus exposure and HLA in healthy donors. Study background: Out of 398 genotyped donors, around 80% belonged to the Caucasian-associated ancestry cluster.

Study observations and caveats: For most TCR beta V segments, an earlier analysis put the productive rate at about 90% or about 30% of the time. Presence/absence analyses assumed roughly uniform sequencing depth across donors, which may not hold. The authors judged a highly shared variant cluster likely a sequencing artifact.

The primer mix had 60 Vbeta and 13 Jbeta primers. TCRdb keeps only in-frame clones here, not all; method: immunoSEQ multiplex PCR. This table has more than 100,000 clones, approximately 80% appearing once. As regards this clone: Its antigen is not identified.

Sequenced: PBMCs. The clonotype comes from a woman younger than 30 in good health and CMV-seronegative.

The CDR3 DNA reads TGTGCCAGCAGCTTGGCTAGCGGAAGAGATACGCAGTATTTT. This translates into CASSLASGRDTQYF. This sequence joins TRBV5-4 and TRBJ2-3; 7 nucleotides align to TRBD2. Per germline, CDR1 SGHNT and CDR2 YYREEE (reference sequence). This CDR3 spans 14 amino acids. J was trimmed by 5 bases and V by 0 bases; bases with no gene match: 3. Supplemented by reference TRBV5-4 and TRBJ2-3, the full variable domain reads ETGVTQSPTHLIKTRGQQVTLRCSSQSGHNTVSWYQQALGQGPQFIFQYYREEENGRGNFPPRFSGLQFPNYSSELNVNALELDDSALYLCASSLASGRDTQYFGPGTRLTVL.